This TCR beta chain emerged from a study of T cell clonality in common variable immunodeficiency. Study findings and constraints: CVID subjects shared fewer TCRbeta clones than healthy controls did. Common variable immunodeficiency TCR beta sequences reportedly had fewer deletions and N-nucleotide insertions.

This clone was observed many times. Its specificity is unknown. The sequence runs out 3 residues before the end of the CDR3; the remainder is reconstructed from the germline J gene. Equal genomic DNA amounts from CVID and control samples were sequenced. The table came from immunoSEQ multiplex PCR; TCRdb's copy has only in-frame clones and leaves some out. The profile covers tens of thousands of clones, none occurring a single time. Each donor provided roughly 4.5 to 8 ml of heparinized whole blood. The CDR3 contains 14 residues. Trimming took 6 bases from V and 1 from J; bases not matched to a gene: 0. Looked up from germline, CDR1 is LNHDA and CDR2 is SQIVND (reference sequence).

This TCR derives from a person between 18 and 75 years old in good health. The J gene is TRBJ2-6, the V gene TRBV19; 7 nucleotides agree with TRBD1. Sequenced material: peripheral blood mononuclear cells. CDR3 protein: CASRGQSGANVLTF. Partial CDR3 DNA: TGTGCCAGTAGGGGACAGTCTGGGGCCAACGTC.